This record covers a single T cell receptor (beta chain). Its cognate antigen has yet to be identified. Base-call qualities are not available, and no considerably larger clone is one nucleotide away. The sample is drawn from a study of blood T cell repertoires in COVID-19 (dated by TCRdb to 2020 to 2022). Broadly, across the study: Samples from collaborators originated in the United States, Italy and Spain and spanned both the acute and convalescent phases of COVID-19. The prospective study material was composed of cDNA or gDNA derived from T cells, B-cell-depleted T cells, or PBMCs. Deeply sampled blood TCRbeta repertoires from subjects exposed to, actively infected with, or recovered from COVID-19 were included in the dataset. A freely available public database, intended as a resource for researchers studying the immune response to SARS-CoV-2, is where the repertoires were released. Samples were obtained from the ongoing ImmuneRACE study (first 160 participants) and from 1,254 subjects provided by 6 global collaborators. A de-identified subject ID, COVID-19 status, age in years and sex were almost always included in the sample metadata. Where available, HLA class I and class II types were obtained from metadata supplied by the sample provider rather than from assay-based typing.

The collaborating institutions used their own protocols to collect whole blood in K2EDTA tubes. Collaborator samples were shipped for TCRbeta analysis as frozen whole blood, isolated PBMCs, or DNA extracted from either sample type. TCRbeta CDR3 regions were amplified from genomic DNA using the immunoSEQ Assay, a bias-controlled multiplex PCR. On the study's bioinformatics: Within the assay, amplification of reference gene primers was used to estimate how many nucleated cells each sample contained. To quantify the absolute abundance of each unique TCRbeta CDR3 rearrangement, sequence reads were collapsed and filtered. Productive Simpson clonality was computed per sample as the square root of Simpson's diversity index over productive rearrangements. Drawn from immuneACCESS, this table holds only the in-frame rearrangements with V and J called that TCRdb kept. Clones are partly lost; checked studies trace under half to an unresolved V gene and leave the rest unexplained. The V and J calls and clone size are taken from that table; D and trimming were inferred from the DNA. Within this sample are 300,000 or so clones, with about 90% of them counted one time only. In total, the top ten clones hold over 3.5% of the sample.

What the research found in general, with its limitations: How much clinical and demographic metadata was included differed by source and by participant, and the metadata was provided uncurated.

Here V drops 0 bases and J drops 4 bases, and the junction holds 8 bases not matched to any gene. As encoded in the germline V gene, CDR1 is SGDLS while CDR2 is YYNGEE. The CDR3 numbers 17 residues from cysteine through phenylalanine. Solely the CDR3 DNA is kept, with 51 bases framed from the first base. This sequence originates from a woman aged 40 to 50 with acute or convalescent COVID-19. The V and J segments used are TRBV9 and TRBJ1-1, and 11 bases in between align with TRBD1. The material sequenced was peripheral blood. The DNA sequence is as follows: TGTGCCAGCAGCGTAGGTGGACAGGGGGCTTGGAGCACTGAAGCTTTCTTT. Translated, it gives CASSVGGQGAWSTEAFF.